The clone carrying this T cell receptor beta chain came up once. Its cognate antigen is unknown. The length of the CDR3 is 12 residues. V shed 5 bases and J shed 8 bases, with 12 bases lying between them. Germline V gene data show CDR1 as MDHEN and CDR2 as SYDVKM. The data were produced by immunoSEQ multiplex PCR, yet TCRdb's version contains in-frame clones alone and is incomplete. Of 95,000 or so clones detected, about 88% appear once; the ten largest clones hold approximately 2.8%. The data stem from a study of T cell responses to AZD1222 COVID-19 vaccine. Findings and limits, study-wide: In a largely white British group with more females than males, clonal diversity was possibly underestimated. Spike-specific TCR repertoires showed rising breadth and depth after two AZD1222 doses.

The source of this sequence is an adult in good health. The chain combines TRBV28 with TRBJ1-2, with D possibly matching TRBD1 (6 bases). Sample: peripheral blood, taken on day 0 of AZD1222 vaccination. The CDR3 region has the DNA TGTGCCAGCAGTACCGGACAGAAGGGCTACACCTTC. Protein sequence: CASSTGQKGYTF.